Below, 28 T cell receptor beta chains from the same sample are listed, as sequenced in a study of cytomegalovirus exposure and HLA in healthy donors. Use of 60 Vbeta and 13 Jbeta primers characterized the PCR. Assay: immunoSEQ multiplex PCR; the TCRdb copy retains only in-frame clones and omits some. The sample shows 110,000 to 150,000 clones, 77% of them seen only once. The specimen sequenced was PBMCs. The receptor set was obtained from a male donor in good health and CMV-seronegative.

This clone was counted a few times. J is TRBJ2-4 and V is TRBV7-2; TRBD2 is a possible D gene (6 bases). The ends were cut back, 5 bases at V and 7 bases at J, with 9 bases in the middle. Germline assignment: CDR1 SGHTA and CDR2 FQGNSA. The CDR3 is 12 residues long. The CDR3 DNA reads TGTGCCAGCAGCCCGGGGGTCAACATTCAGTACTTC. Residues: CASSPGVNIQYF.

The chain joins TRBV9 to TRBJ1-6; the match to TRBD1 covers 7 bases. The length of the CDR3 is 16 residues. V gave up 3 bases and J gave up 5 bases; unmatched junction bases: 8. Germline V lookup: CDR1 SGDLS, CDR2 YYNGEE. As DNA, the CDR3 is TGTGCCAGCAGCGCCCAGGGGGGATGGGATAATTCACCCCTCCACTTT. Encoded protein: CASSAQGGWDNSPLHF. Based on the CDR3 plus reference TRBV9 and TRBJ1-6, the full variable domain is DSGVTQTPKHLITATGQRVTLRCSPRSGDLSVYWYQQSLDQGLQFLIQYYNGEERAKGNILERFSAQQFPDLHSELNLSSLELGDSALYFCASSAQGGWDNSPLHFGNGTRLTVT.

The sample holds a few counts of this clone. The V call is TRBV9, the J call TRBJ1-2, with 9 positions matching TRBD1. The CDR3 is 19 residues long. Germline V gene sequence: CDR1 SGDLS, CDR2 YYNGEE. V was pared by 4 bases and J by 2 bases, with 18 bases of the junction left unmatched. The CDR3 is CASSTPGRGQGLLNYGYTF. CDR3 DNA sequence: TGTGCCAGCAGCACGCCAGGACGGGGACAGGGTTTATTAAACTATGGCTACACCTTC.

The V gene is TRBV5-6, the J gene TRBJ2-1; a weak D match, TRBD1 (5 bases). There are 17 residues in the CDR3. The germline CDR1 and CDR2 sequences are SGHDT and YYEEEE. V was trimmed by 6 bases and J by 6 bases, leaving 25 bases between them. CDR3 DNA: TGTGCCAGCAAAGACAGTGGGCAGGTCCAGAAGTTCAATGAGCAGTTCTTC. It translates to CASKDSGQVQKFNEQFF.

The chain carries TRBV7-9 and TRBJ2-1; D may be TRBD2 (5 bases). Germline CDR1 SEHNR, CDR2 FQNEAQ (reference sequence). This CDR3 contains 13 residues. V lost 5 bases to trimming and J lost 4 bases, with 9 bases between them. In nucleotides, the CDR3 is TGTGCCAGCAGCCGCGGAGGATACAATGAGCAGTTCTTC. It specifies CASSRGGYNEQFF. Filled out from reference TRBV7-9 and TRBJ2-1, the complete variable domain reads DTGVSQNPRHKITKRGQNVTFRCDPISEHNRLYWYRQTLGQGPEFLTYFQNEAQLEKSRLLSDRFSAERPKGSFSTLEIQRTEQGDSAMYLCASSRGGYNEQFFGPGTRLTVL.

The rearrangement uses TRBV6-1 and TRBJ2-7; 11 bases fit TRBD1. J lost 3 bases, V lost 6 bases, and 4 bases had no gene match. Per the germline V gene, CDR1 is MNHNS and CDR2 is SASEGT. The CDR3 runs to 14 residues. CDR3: CASSRDRGIYEQYF. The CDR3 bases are TGTGCCAGCAGCCGGGACAGGGGGATCTACGAGCAGTACTTC.

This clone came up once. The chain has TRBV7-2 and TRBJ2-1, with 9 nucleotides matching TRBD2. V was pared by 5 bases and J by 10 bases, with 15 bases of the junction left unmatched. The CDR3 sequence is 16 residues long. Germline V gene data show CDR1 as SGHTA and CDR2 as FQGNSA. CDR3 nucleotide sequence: TGTGCCAGCAGCCGCTGGGCTAGCGGGGTCAGGGGGGAGCAGTTCTTC. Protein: CASSRWASGVRGEQFF.

The CDR3 nucleotides are TGCAGTGCTAGTGACAGACGGCAAGCTTTCTTT. Amino acid sequence: CSASDRRQAFF. This chain connects TRBV20-1 to TRBJ1-1, with D tentatively TRBD1 (5 bases). The CDR3 is made up of 11 amino acids. Germline CDR1 DFQATT, CDR2 SNEGSKA (reference sequence). Deletions cut 3 bases from V and 9 bases from J, with 11 bases between.

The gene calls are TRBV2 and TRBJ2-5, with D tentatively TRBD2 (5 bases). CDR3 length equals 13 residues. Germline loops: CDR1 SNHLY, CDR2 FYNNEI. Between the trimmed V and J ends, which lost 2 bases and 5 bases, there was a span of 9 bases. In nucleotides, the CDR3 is TGTGCCAGCAGTGAATTGCGGGTGGAGACCCAGTACTTC. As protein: CASSELRVETQYF.

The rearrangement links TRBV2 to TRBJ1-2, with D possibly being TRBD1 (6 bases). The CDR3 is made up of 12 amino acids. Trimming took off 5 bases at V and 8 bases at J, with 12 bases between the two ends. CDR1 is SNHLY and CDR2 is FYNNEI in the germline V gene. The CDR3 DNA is TGTGCCAGCAGTTACAGGGTGTTAGGCTACACCTTC. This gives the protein CASSYRVLGYTF.

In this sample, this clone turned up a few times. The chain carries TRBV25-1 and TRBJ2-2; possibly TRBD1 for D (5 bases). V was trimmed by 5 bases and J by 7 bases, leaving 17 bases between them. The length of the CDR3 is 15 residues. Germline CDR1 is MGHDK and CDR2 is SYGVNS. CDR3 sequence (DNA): TGTGCCAGCAGTTCAGGGCAGGGTAGGATCGGGGAGCTGTTTTTT. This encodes CASSSGQGRIGELFF.

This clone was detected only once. The chain's CDR3 is CASSRNRGGDTEAFF. The CDR3 DNA follows: TGTGCCAGTAGTAGAAACAGGGGAGGCGACACTGAAGCTTTCTTT. The chain recombines TRBV19 with TRBJ1-1, with 7 bases fitting TRBD1. The length of the CDR3 is 15 residues. CDR1 is LNHDA, CDR2 SQIVND, per germline (reference sequence). V trimming: 4 bases; J trimming: 3 bases; junction bases outside the gene matches: 8. Full variable domain (rest looked up from reference TRBV19 and TRBJ1-1): DGGITQSPKYLFRKEGQNVTLSCEQNLNHDAMYWYRQDPGQGLRLIYYSQIVNDFQKGDIAEGYSVSREKKESFPLTVTSAQKNPTAFYLCASSRNRGGDTEAFFGQGTRLTVV.

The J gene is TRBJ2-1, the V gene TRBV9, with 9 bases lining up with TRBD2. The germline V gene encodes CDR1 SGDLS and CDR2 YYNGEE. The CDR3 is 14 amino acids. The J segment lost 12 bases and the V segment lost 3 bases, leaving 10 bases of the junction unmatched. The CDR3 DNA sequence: TGTGCCAGCAGCGCAGGGGCTAGCGGGACGGTGCAGTTCTTC. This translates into CASSAGASGTVQFF.

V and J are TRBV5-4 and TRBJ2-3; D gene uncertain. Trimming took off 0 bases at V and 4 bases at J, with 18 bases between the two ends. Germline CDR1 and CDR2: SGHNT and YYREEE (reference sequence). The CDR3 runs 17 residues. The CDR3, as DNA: TGTGCCAGCAGCTTGGGGTTGGGCAGCTCGCCCCCAGATACGCAGTATTTT. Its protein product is CASSLGLGSSPPDTQYF. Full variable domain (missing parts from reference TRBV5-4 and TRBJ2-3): ETGVTQSPTHLIKTRGQQVTLRCSSQSGHNTVSWYQQALGQGPQFIFQYYREEENGRGNFPPRFSGLQFPNYSSELNVNALELDDSALYLCASSLGLGSSPPDTQYFGPGTRLTVL.

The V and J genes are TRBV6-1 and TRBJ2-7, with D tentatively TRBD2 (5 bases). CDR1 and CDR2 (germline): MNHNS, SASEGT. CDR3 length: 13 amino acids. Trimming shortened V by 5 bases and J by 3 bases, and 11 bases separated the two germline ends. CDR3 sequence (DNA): TGTGCCAGCAGTTCAGGACTTTTCTACGAGCAGTACTTC. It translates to CASSSGLFYEQYF.

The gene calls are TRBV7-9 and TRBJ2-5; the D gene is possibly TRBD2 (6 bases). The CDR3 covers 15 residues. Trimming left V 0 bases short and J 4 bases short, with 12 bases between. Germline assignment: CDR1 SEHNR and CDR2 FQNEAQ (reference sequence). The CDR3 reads CASSLAGGRGETQYF. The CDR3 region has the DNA TGTGCCAGCAGCTTAGCGGGAGGAAGAGGAGAGACCCAGTACTTC.

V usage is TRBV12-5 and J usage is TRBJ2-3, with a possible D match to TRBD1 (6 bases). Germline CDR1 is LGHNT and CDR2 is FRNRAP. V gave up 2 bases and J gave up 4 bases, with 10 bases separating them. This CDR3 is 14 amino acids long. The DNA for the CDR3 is TGTGCTAGTGGTTTGCCAGGGGTCGCAGATACGCAGTATTTT. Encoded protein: CASGLPGVADTQYF.

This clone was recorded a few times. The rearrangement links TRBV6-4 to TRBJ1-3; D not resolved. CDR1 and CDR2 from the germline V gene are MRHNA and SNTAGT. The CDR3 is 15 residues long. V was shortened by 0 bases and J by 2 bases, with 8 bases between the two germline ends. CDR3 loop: CASSDSGEAGNTIYF. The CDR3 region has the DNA TGTGCCAGCAGTGACTCCGGGGAAGCTGGAAACACCATATATTTT.

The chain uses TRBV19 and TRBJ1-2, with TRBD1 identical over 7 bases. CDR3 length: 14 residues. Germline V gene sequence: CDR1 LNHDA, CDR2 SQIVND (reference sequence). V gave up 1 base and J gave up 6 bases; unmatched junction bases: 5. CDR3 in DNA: TGTGCCAGTAGTATAGCGGAGGGGGCGCATGGCTACACCTTC. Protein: CASSIAEGAHGYTF.

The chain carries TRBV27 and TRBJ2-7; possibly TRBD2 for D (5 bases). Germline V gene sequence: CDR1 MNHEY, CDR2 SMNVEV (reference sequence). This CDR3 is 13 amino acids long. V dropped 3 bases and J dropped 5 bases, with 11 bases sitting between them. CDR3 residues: CASSFVGVDEQYF. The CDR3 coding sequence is TGTGCCAGCAGTTTTGTCGGGGTTGACGAGCAGTACTTC.

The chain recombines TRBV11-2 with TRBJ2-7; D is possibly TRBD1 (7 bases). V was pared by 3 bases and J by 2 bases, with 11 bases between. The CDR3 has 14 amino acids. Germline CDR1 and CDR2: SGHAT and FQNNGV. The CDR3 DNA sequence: TGTGCCAGCAGCTTCGCAGGGGGGACCTACGAGCAGTACTTC. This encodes CASSFAGGTYEQYF.

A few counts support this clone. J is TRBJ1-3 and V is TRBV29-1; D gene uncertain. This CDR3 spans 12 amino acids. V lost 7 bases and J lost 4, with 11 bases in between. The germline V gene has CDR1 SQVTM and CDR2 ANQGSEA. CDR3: CSGVEYGNTIYF. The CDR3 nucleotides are TGCAGCGGGGTGGAGTACGGAAACACCATATATTTT.

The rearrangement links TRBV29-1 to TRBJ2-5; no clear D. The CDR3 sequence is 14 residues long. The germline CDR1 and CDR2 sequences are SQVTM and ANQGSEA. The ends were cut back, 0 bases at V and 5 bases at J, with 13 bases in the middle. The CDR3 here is CSVEDATWVETQYF. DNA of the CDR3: TGCAGCGTTGAAGACGCGACATGGGTCGAGACCCAGTACTTC.

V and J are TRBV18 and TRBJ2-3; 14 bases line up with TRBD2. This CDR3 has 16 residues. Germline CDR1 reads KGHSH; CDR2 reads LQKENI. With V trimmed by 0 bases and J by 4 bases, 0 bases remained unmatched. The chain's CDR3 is CASSPPGLAGADTQYF. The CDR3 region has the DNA TGTGCCAGCTCACCACCGGGACTAGCGGGAGCAGATACGCAGTATTTT.

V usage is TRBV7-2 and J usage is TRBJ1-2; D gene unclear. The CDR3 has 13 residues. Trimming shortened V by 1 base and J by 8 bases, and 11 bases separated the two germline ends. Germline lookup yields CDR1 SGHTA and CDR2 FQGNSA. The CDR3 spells CASSLDRSLGYTF. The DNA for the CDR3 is TGTGCCAGCAGCTTAGACAGATCTTTGGGCTACACCTTC.

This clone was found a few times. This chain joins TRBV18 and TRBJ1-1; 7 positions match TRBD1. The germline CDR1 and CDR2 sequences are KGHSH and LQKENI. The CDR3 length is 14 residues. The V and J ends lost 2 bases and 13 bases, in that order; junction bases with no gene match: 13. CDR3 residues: CASSPGTDPTKLFF. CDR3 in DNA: TGTGCCAGCTCACCAGGGACAGATCCCACTAAGCTTTTCTTT.

The CDR3 protein is CASSLKDTQYF. In DNA, the CDR3 is TGTGCCAGCAGCCTAAAGGATACGCAGTATTTT. The V gene is TRBV6-5, the J gene TRBJ2-3; no reliable D call. CDR3 size: 11 residues. With 6 bases removed from V and 6 bases from J, the gap between germline ends came to 7 bases. Germline V lookup: CDR1 MNHEY, CDR2 SVGAGI.

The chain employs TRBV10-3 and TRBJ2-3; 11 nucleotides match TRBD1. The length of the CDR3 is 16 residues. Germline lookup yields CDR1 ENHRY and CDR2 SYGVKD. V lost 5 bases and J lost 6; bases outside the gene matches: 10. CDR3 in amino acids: CAISFGWTGGLDTQYF. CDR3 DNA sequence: TGTGCCATCAGTTTTGGATGGACAGGGGGCTTGGATACGCAGTATTTT.